Detailed here is one T cell receptor (beta chain). The sample comes from a study of T-cell memory formation after mild COVID-19. V lost 4 bases and J lost 9, with 16 bases in between. The CDR3 has 14 amino acids. In germline, CDR1 is LGHDT, CDR2 YNNKEL (reference sequence). TCRdb recomputed calls from the 5' RACE reads with MiXCR, one row per CDR3 protein. The table includes about 430,000 distinct CDR3 sequences, 20% to 30% detected once. This TCR came from an adult woman who had mild COVID-19 (a few samples of this study predate the infection). Cell type and time point are not known. Specimen: PBMCs or a T cell subset sorted from them (not recorded which). This chain uses TRBV3-1 with TRBJ2-1, with D unclear. The CDR3 loop is CASSPRLIEVEQFF. The CDR3 region has the DNA TGTGCCAGCAGCCCAAGGCTGATAGAGGTTGAGCAGTTCTTC.